A single sample is the source of the 17 T cell receptor beta chains below, sequenced in a study of T-cell memory formation after mild COVID-19. TCRdb re-called the 5' RACE reads through MiXCR, storing one row per CDR3 protein. The sample holds about 440,000 distinct CDR3 sequences, 20% seen once. The sequencing input was PBMCs or a T cell subset sorted from them (not recorded which). These receptors were obtained from an adult woman who had mild COVID-19 (a few samples of this study predate the infection). Cell type and time point are not known.

This chain's CDR3 is CASSTTSGPYEQYF. CDR3 DNA sequence: TGTGCCAGCAGTACGACTAGCGGTCCCTACGAGCAGTACTTC. J is TRBJ2-7 and V is TRBV5-5; 9 bases match TRBD2. CDR3 length: 14 amino acids. V lost 5 bases, J lost 2 bases, and 5 bases stayed unmatched. Per the germline V gene, CDR1 is SGHKS and CDR2 is YYEKEE (reference sequence).

This rearrangement joins TRBV4-2 to TRBJ2-3; 7 bases are a match to TRBD2. The CDR3 sequence is 18 residues long. V lost 2 bases, J lost 4 bases, and 15 bases stayed unmatched. Looked up from germline, CDR1 is LGHNA and CDR2 is YNFKEQ. The CDR3 sequence: CASSQSTGTKLYSDTQYF. The CDR3 DNA follows: TGTGCCAGCAGCCAATCTACCGGGACTAAACTTTACTCAGATACGCAGTATTTT.

This clonotype was counted at least ten times. The rearrangement uses TRBV7-8 and TRBJ2-2; D ambiguous. The V and J ends lost 3 bases and 1 base respectively, with 6 bases between them. The CDR3 extends over 14 amino acids. Germline V gene lookup returns CDR1 SGHVS and CDR2 FQNEAQ. CDR3 amino acids: CASSFTLNTGELFF. DNA for the CDR3: TGTGCCAGCAGCTTCACTTTGAACACCGGGGAGCTGTTTTTT.

A few counts support this clonotype. The chain carries TRBV11-2 and TRBJ2-5, with unresolved D. Germline V gives CDR1 SGHAT, CDR2 FQNNGV. This CDR3 region has 13 residues. V lost 6 bases to trimming and J lost 0 bases, with 8 bases between them. CDR3 protein: CASSYGYQETQYF. The CDR3 DNA sequence: TGTGCCAGCAGTTACGGGTACCAAGAGACCCAGTACTTC.

This clonotype was seen repeatedly, ten times or more. The genes are TRBV7-9 and TRBJ2-3; D gene unclear. Between the trimmed V and J ends, which lost 6 bases and 2 bases, there was a span of 6 bases. Germline lookup yields CDR1 SEHNR and CDR2 FQNEAQ (reference sequence). The CDR3 contains 12 residues. The CDR3 DNA is TGTGCCAGCAGACTGAACACAGATACGCAGTATTTT. Amino acid sequence: CASRLNTDTQYF.

The chain has TRBV19 and TRBJ1-2, with 9 bases that match TRBD1. Germline V gives CDR1 LNHDA, CDR2 SQIVND (reference sequence). The junction had 7 bases not matched to a gene; V was cut back by 5 bases and J by 0 bases. This CDR3 spans 16 amino acids. The CDR3 protein is CASSPLTGGANYGYTF. The DNA of the CDR3 is TGTGCCAGTAGTCCGTTGACAGGGGGGGCTAACTATGGCTACACCTTC.

The chain joins TRBV12-3 or TRBV12-4 to TRBJ1-1, with a tentative D call TRBD1 (5 bases). The CDR3 is 15 residues long. V was pared by 4 bases and J by 3 bases, with 15 bases between. The CDR3 DNA is TGTGCCAGCAGTTCAATTGGGCAGGGAGACACTGAAGCTTTCTTT. Protein sequence: CASSSIGQGDTEAFF.

This clonotype showed up just a few times. V and J are TRBV19 and TRBJ2-7; maybe TRBD2 (5 bases). Germline loops: CDR1 LNHDA, CDR2 SQIVND (reference sequence). Deletions cut 3 bases from V and 4 bases from J, with 13 bases between. CDR3 size: 14 residues. CDR3 nucleotide sequence: TGTGCCAGTAGTATCTCTCTTGGGAGTTACGAGCAGTACTTC. Its protein product is CASSISLGSYEQYF.

This clonotype was counted between two and nine times. The chain combines TRBV12-3 or TRBV12-4 with TRBJ2-3, with 9 bases matching TRBD1. The CDR3 covers 15 residues. J was trimmed by 0 bases and V by 6 bases; bases with no gene match: 4. In nucleotides, the CDR3 is TGTGCCAGCAGATGGACAGGGGAGAGCACAGATACGCAGTATTTT. Encoded protein: CASRWTGESTDTQYF.

This clonotype was counted a few times. V and J are TRBV12-3 or TRBV12-4 and TRBJ2-1, with 11 bases aligning to TRBD1. The V and J ends lost 3 bases and 5 bases, in that order; junction bases with no gene match: 6. The CDR3 sequence is 16 residues long. The CDR3 DNA reads TGTGCCAGCAGTTTTAGTTCGGGACAGGGGGACAATGAGCAGTTCTTC. As protein: CASSFSSGQGDNEQFF.

Only a few counts were recorded for this clonotype. This chain uses TRBV25-1 with TRBJ2-5; tentative D call: TRBD1 (5 bases). CDR1 is MGHDK and CDR2 is SYGVNS in the germline V gene. The CDR3 contains 12 residues. V lost 8 bases and J lost 7, with 14 bases in between. This CDR3 is CASSPGKGTQYF. DNA of the CDR3: TGTGCCAGCTCACCAGGGAAGGGGACCCAGTACTTC.

V usage is TRBV6-5 and J usage is TRBJ1-2; D gene ambiguous. Germline CDR1 and CDR2: MNHEY and SVGAGI. The CDR3 length is 13 residues. The V gene lost 5 bases and the J gene lost 2 bases, with 9 bases spanning the gap. CDR3 DNA sequence: TGTGCCAGCAGTCTGGACCAGAACTATGGCTACACCTTC. It is translated as CASSLDQNYGYTF.

This clonotype was seen at least ten times. The J gene is TRBJ2-7, the V gene TRBV12-3 or TRBV12-4; D uncertain. The CDR3 spans 12 residues. Trimming cost V 6 bases and J 0 bases, with 6 bases left between them. The CDR3 DNA reads as TGTGCCAGCAGGGGAAGCTCCTACGAGCAGTACTTC. Its translation is CASRGSSYEQYF.

This CDR3 reads CASSPNGQGSYGYTF. CDR3 bases: TGTGCCAGCAGCCCTAATGGACAGGGCTCCTATGGCTACACCTTC. This chain links TRBV12-3 or TRBV12-4 with TRBJ1-2; TRBD1 matches 8 bases. This CDR3 spans 15 amino acids. Trimming removed 6 bases from V and 4 bases from J; junction bases left unmatched: 10.

This chain joins TRBV4-3 and TRBJ2-3; 9 bases align to TRBD2. Germline CDR1 reads LGHNA; CDR2 reads YSLEER. CDR3 length: 18 amino acids. With 1 base clipped from V and 0 bases from J, the junction kept 8 bases outside the gene matches. The CDR3 reads CASSQALVLAGSTDTQYF. The CDR3 DNA is TGCGCCAGCAGCCAAGCGTTAGTCCTAGCGGGAAGCACAGATACGCAGTATTTT.

The chain employs TRBV5-1 and TRBJ2-7; 9 nucleotides agree with TRBD1. The CDR3 extends over 16 amino acids. CDR1 and CDR2 (germline): SGHRS, YFSETQ. The ends lost 3 bases at V and 5 bases at J; junction bases unmatched: 12. This chain's CDR3 is CASSSNYGQGSDEQYF. Written as DNA, the CDR3 is TGCGCCAGCAGCTCAAACTACGGACAGGGGAGCGACGAGCAGTACTTC.

This sequence joins TRBV12-3 or TRBV12-4 and TRBJ2-6; D may correspond to TRBD1 or TRBD2 (5 bases each). The CDR3 contains 15 residues. V shed 10 bases and J shed 0 bases, with 13 bases lying between them. The CDR3 nucleotides are TGTGCCACGGGGACGTCAAGCTCTGGGGCCAACGTCCTGACTTTC. This translates into CATGTSSSGANVLTF.